This record covers a single TCR beta chain. The antigen is unknown. The sample contains more than one DNA sequence encoding this CDR3. This specimen belongs to a study of T cell clonotyping in hematopoietic cell transplantation. Whole-study findings and limits: Without cell sorting, CD4 versus CD8 contributions remain unresolved.

The time point was: recipient sample about 28 days before transplant, after cytoreduction. Some clones are missing from TCRdb's copy, which holds only in-frame ones; the method was immunoSEQ multiplex PCR. The data contain about 13,000 clones, roughly 84% of them seen just once; the ten biggest clones take up 16%. Trimming cost V 2 bases and J 1 base, with 2 bases left between them. This CDR3 region has 12 residues. CDR1 is MNHEY and CDR2 is SVGAGI in the germline V gene. This chain links TRBV6-5 with TRBJ1-1, with no clear D. This receptor was obtained from a man aged 60 to 75 with acute myeloid leukemia. Some clones in this sample may be carry-over from other donors' samples. The sequencing here drew on peripheral blood mononuclear cells, taken before stem cell transplant. The chain's CDR3 is CASSYPNTEAFF. Here the CDR3 DNA reads TGTGCCAGCAGTTACCCGAACACTGAAGCTTTCTTT.